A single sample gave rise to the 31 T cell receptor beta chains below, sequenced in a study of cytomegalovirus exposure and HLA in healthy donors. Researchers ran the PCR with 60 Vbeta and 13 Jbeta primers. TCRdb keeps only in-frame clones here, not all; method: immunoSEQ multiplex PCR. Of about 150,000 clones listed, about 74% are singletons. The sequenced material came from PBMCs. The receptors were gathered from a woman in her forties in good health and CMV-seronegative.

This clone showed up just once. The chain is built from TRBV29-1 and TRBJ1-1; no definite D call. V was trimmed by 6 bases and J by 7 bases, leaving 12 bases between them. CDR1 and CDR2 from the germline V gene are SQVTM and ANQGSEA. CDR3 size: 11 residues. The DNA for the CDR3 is TGCAGCGTGGGTAAACAGTATGAAGCTTTCTTT. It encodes CSVGKQYEAFF.

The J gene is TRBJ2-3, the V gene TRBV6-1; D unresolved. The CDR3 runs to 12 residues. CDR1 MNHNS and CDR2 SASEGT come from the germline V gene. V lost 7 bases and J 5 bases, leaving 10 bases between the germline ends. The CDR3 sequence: CASTRGEDTQYF. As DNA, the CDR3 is TGTGCCAGCACCCGAGGAGAAGATACGCAGTATTTT.

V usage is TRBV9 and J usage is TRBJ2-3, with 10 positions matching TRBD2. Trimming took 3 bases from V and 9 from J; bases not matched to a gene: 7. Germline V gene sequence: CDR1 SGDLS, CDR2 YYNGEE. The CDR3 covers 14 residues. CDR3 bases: TGTGCCAGCAGCGCTAGCGGGGGTACTTACACGCAGTATTTT. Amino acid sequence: CASSASGGTYTQYF.

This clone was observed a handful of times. CDR3 sequence reads: CASSYKYTQYF. Written as DNA, the CDR3 is TGTGCCAGCAGTTACAAGTATACGCAGTATTTT. The chain recombines TRBV28 with TRBJ2-3; D gene unclear. V shed 4 bases and J shed 7 bases, with 6 bases lying between them. The germline gives CDR1 MDHEN, CDR2 SYDVKM. The CDR3 runs 11 residues.

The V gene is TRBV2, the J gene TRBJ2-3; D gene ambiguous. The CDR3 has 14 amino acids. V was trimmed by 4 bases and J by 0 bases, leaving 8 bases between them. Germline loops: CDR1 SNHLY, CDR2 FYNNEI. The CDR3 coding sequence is TGTGCCAGCAGTGGGGCAGGAAGCACAGATACGCAGTATTTT. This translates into CASSGAGSTDTQYF. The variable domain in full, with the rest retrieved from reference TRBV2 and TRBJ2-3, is EPEVTQTPSHQVTQMGQEVILRCVPISNHLYFYWYRQILGQKVEFLVSFYNNEISEKSEIFDDQFSVERPDGSNFTLKIRSTKLEDSAMYFCASSGAGSTDTQYFGPGTRLTVL.

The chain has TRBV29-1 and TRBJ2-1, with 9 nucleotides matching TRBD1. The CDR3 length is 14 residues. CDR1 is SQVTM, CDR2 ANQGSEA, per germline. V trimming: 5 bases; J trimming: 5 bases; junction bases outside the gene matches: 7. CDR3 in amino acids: CSVTDRGDNNEQFF. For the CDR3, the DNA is TGCAGCGTTACGGACAGGGGCGACAACAATGAGCAGTTCTTC.

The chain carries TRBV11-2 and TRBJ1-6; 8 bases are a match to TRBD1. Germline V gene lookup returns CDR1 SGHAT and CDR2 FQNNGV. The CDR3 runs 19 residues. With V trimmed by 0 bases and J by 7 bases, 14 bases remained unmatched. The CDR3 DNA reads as TGTGCCAGCAGCTTAGATGGCTCAGGGGGCGCTTTGAGGAATTCACCCCTCCACTTT. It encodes CASSLDGSGGALRNSPLHF.

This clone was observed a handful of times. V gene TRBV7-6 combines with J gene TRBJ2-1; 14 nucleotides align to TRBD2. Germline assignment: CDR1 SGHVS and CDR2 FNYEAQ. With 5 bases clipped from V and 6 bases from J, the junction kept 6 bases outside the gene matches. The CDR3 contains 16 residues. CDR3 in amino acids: CASSGGLAGVSNEQFF. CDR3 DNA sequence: TGTGCCAGCAGCGGGGGACTAGCGGGAGTTTCCAATGAGCAGTTCTTC. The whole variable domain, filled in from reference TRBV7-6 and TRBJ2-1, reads GAGVSQSPRYKVTKRGQDVALRCDPISGHVSLYWYRQALGQGPEFLTYFNYEAQQDKSGLPNDRFSAERPEGSISTLTIQRTEQRDSAMYRCASSGGLAGVSNEQFFGPGTRLTVL.

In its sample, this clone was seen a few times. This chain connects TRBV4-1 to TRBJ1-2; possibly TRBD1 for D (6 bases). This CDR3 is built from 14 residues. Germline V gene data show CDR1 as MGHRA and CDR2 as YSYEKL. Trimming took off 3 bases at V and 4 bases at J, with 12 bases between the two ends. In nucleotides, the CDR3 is TGCGCCAGCAGCCACCCGCAGGGGTCCTATGGCTACACCTTC. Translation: CASSHPQGSYGYTF.

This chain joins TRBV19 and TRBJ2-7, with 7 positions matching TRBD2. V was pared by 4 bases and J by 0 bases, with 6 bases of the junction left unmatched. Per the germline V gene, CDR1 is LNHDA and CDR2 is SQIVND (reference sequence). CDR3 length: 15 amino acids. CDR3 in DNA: TGTGCCAGTAGTAGGGGGGGGATCAGCTCCTACGAGCAGTACTTC. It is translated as CASSRGGISSYEQYF.

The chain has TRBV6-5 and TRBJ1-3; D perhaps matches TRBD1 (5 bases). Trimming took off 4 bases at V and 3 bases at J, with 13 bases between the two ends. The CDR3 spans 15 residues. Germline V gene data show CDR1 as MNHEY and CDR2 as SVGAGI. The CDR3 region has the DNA TGTGCCAGCAGTTCCGCAGGGTGGGGTGGAAACACCATATATTTT. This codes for CASSSAGWGGNTIYF.

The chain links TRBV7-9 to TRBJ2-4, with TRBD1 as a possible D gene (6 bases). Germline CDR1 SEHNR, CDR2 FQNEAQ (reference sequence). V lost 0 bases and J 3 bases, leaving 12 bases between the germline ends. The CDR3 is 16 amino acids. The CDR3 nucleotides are TGTGCCAGCAGCTTAGCACCGGGACACAACAAAAACATTCAGTACTTC. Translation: CASSLAPGHNKNIQYF.

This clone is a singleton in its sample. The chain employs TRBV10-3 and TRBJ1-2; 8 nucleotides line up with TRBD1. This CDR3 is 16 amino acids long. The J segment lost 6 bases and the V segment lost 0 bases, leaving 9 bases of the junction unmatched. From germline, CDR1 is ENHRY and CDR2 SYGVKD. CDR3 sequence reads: CAISESGGRGRHGYTF. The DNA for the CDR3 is TGTGCCATCAGTGAGTCAGGCGGCAGGGGGCGACATGGCTACACCTTC.

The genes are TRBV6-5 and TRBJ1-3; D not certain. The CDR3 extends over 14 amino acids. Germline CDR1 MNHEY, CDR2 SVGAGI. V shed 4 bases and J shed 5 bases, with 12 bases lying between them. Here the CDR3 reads CASSSADARNTIYF. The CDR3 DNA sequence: TGTGCCAGCAGTTCAGCGGACGCCCGAAACACCATATATTTT.

As DNA, the CDR3 is TGTGCCAGCAGTCCCGGGACAGGCGTCTTCTCCATATATTTT. This sequence encodes CASSPGTGVFSIYF. The chain has TRBV28 and TRBJ1-3, with 8 bases identical to TRBD1. This CDR3 has 14 amino acids. The ends lost 5 bases at V and 11 bases at J; junction bases unmatched: 11. The germline gives CDR1 MDHEN, CDR2 SYDVKM.

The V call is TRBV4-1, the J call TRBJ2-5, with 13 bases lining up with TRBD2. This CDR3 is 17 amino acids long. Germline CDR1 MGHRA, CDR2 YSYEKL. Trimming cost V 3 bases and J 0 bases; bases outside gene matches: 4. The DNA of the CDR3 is TGCGCCAGCAGCCAGGGACTAGCGGGGCTTAACCAAGAGACCCAGTACTTC. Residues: CASSQGLAGLNQETQYF.

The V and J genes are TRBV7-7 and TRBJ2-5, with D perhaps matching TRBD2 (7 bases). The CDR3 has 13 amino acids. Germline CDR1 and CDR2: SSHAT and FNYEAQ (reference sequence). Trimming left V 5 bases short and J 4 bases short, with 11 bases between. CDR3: CASSQGGGETQYF. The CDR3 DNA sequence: TGTGCCAGCAGCCAAGGGGGGGGAGAGACCCAGTACTTC.

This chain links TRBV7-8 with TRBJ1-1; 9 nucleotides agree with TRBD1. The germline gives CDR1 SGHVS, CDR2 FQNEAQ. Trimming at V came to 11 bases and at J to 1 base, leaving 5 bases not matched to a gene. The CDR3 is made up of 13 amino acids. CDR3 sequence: CASGQGPNTEAFF. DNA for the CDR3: TGTGCCTCCGGACAGGGGCCGAACACTGAAGCTTTCTTT.

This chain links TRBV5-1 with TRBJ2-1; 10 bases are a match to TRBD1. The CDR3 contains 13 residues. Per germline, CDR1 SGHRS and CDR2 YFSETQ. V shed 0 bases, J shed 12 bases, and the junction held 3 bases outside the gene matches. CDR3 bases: TGCGCCAGCAGCTTGGGGGACAGGGGTGGGCAGTTCTTC. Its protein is CASSLGDRGGQFF.

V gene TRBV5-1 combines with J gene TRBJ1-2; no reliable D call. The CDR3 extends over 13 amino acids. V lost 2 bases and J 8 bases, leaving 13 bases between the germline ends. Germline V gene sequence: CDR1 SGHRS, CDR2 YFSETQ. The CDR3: CASSFEGDGGYTF. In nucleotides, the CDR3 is TGCGCCAGCAGCTTTGAGGGTGACGGAGGCTACACCTTC.

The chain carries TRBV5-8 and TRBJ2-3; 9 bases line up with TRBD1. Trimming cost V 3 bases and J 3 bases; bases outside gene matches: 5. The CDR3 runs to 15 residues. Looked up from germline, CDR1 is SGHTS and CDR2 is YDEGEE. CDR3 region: CASSSGTGRTDTQYF. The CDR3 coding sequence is TGTGCCAGCAGCTCCGGGACAGGGAGAACAGATACGCAGTATTTT.

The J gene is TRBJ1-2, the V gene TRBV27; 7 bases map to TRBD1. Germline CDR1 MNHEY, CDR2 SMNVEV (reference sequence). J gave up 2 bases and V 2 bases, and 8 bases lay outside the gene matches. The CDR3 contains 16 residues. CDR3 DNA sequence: TGTGCCAGCAGTTTAATCCACGAGGGGGCCAACTATGGCTACACCTTC. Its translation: CASSLIHEGANYGYTF.

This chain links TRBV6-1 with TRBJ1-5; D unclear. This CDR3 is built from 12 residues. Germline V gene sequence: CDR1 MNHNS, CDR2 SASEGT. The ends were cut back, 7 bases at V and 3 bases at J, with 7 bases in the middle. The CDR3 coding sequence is TGTGCCAGCAACTTCCTCAATCAGCCCCAGCATTTT. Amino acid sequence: CASNFLNQPQHF.

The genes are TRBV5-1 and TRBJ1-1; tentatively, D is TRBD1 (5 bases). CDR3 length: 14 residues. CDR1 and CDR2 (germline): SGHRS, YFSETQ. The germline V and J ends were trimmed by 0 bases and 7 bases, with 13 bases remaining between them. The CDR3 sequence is CASSLGGGVREAFF. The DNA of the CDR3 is TGCGCCAGCAGCTTGGGTGGGGGGGTACGTGAAGCTTTCTTT.

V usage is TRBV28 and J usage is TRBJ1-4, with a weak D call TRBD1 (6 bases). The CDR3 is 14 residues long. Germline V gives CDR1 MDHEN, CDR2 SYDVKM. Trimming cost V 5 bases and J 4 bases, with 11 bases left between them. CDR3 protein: CASSQQGLNEKLFF. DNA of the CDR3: TGTGCCAGCAGTCAACAGGGCCTTAATGAAAAACTGTTTTTT.

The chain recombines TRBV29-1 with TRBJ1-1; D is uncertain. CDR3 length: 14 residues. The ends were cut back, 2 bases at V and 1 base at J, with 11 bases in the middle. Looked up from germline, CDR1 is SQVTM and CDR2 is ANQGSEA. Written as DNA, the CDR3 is TGCAGCGTTGAAAGTTCAAACACGAACACTGAAGCTTTCTTT. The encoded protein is CSVESSNTNTEAFF.

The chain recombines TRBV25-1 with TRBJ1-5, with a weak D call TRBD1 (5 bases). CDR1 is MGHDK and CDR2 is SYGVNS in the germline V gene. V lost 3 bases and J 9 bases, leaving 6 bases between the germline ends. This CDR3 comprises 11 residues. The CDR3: CASSEGGPQHF. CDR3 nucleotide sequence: TGTGCCAGCAGTGAGGGGGGGCCCCAGCATTTT.

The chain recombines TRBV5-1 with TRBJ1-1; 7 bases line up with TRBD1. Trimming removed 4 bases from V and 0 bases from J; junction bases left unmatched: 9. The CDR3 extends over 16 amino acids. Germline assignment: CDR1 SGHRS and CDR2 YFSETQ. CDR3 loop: CASSATGLVMNTEAFF. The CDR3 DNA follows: TGCGCCAGCAGCGCGACAGGGCTGGTAATGAACACTGAAGCTTTCTTT.

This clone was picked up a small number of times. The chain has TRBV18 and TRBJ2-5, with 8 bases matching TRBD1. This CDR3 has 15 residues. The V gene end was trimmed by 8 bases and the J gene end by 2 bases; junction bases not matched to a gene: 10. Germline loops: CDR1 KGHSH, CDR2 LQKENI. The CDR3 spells CASASRGLRQETQYF. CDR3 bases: TGTGCCAGCGCCAGCAGGGGGCTACGGCAAGAGACCCAGTACTTC.

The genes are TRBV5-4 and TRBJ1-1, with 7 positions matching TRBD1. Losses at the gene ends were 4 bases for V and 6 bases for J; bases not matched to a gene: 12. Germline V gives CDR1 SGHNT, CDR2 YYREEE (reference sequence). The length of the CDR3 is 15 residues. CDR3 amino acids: CASSREGALSAEAFF. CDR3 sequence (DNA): TGTGCCAGCAGCCGGGAGGGGGCACTTTCGGCTGAAGCTTTCTTT.

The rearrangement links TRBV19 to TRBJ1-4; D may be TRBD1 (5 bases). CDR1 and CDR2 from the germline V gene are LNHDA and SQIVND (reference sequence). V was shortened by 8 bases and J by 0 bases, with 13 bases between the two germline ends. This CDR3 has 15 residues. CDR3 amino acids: CASLPTGATNEKLFF. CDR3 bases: TGTGCCAGTTTACCAACAGGCGCAACTAATGAAAAACTGTTTTTT.